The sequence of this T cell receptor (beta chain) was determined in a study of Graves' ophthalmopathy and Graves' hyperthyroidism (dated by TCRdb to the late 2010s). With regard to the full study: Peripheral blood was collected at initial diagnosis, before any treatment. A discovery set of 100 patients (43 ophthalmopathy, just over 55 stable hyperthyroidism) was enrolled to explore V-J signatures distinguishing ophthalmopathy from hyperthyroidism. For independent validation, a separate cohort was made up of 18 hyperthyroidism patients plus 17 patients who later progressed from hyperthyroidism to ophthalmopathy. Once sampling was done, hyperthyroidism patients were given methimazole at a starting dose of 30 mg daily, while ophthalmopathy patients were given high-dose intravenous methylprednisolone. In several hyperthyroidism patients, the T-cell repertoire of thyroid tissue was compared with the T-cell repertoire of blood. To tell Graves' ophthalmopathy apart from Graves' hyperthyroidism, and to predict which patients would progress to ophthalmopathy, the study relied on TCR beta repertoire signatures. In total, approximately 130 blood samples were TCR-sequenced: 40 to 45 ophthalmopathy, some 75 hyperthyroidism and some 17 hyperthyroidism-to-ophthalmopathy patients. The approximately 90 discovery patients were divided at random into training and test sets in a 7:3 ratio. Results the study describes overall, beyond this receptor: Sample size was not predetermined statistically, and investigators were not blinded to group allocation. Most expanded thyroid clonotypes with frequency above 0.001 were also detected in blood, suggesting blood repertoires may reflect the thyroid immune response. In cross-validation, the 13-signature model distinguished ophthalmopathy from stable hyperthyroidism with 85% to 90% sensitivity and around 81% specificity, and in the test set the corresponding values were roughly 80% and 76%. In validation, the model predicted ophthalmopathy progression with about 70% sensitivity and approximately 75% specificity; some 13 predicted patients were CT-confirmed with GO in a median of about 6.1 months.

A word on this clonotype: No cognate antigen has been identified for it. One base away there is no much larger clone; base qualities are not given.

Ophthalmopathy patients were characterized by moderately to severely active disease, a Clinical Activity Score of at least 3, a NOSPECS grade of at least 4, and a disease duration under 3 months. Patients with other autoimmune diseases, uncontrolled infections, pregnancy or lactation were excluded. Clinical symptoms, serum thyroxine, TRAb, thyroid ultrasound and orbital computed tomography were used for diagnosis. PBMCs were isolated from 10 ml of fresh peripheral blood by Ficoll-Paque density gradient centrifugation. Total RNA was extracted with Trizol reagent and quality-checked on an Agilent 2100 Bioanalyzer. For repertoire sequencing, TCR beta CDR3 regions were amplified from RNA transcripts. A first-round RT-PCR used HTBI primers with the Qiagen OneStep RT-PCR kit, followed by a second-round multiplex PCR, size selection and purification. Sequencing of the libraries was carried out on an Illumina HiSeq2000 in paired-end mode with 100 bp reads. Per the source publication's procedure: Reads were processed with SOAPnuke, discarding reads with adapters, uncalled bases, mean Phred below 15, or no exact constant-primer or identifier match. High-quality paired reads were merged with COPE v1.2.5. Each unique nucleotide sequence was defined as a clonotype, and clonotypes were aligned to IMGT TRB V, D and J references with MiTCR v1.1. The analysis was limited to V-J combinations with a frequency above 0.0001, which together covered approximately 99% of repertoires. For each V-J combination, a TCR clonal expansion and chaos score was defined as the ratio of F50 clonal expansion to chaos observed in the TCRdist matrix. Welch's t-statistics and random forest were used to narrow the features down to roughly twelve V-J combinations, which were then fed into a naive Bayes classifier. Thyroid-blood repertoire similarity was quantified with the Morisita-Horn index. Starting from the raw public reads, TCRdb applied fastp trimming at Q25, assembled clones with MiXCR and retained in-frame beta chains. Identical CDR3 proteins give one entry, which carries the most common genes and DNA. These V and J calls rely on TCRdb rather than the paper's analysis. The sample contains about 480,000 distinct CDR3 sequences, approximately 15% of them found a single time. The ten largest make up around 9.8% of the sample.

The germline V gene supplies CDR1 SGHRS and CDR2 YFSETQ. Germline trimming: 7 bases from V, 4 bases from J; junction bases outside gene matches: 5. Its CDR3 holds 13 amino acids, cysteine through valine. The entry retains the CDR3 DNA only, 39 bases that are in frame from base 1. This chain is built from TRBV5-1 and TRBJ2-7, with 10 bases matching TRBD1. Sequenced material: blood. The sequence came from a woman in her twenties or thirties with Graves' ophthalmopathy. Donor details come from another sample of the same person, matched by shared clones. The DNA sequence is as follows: TGCGCCAGCTCCGGACAGGGGGGTTACGAGCAGTACGTC. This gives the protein CASSGQGGYEQYV.